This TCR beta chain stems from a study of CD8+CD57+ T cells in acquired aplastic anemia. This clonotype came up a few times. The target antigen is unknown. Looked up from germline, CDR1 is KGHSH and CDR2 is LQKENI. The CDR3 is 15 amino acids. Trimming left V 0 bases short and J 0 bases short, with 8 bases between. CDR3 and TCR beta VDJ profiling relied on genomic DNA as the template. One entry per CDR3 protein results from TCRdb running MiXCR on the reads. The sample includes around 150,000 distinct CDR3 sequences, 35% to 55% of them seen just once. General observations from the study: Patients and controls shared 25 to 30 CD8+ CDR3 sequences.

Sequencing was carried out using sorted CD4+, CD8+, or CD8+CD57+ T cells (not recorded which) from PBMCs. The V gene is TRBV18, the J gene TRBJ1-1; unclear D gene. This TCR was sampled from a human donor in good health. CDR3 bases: TGTGCCAGCTCACCACCGAACAGTTTGAACACTGAAGCTTTCTTT. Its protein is CASSPPNSLNTEAFF. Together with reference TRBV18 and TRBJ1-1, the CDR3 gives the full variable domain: NAGVMQNPRHLVRRRGQEARLRCSPMKGHSHVYWYRQLPEEGLKFMVYLQKENIIDESGMPKERFSAEFPKEGPSILRIQQVVRGDSAAYFCASSPPNSLNTEAFFGQGTRLTVV.